This TCR beta chain was identified in a study of blood T cell repertoires in COVID-19. Turning to the study itself: Samples of COVID-19 (acute and convalescent) were obtained from the United States, Italy and Spain.

As originally analysed: The assay estimated nucleated cells by amplifying reference gene primers. Generated by immunoSEQ multiplex PCR, the TCRdb table keeps only in-frame clones and is missing some. Clone size and V and J calls were adopted from that table, with D and trimming inferred from the DNA. The sample has over 80,000 clones, 88% seen once. The CDR3 contains 13 residues. The V and J ends lost 3 bases and 8 bases respectively, with 16 bases between them. Germline CDR1 DFQATT, CDR2 SNEGSKA (reference sequence). This chain links TRBV20-1 with TRBJ1-1; the D gene is possibly TRBD1 (5 bases). The source material was peripheral blood. This clonotype was obtained from a man aged 65-85 years with acute or convalescent COVID-19. Here the CDR3 DNA reads TGCAGTGCTAGTGGATTAGGGGCTTCGGAAGCTTTCTTT. Protein: CSASGLGASEAFF.